This TCR beta chain was found in a study of T cells expressing NK-cell markers. Overall study context: Sequenced donors, eight in total, included seven who were HCMV-seropositive and one who was seronegative. General study results and limits: Among a handful of donors, these clonotypes also ranked first in the CD3+CD56-NKG2C+ fraction. Of the CD8+ T cell pool in roughly six donors, roughly 1.0-8% was accounted for by dominant NKG2C+ clonotypes.

CDR3 length equals 14 residues. Germline-derived CDR1 and CDR2 are SNHLY and FYNNEI. TCRdb reprocessed the 5' RACE reads; each CDR3 protein has one entry and no DNA is given. The sample's table shows 350,000 to 400,000 distinct CDR3 sequences. Worth noting for this clonotype: As yet, its antigen is unknown.

This TCR derives from a woman aged 45-65 years in good health. This chain connects TRBV2 to TRBJ2-6; TCRdb names TRBD1, which stays unverified in the absence of DNA. The sample was blood T cells: a sorted CD56 or NKG2C T cell subset, CD4+ or CD8+ T cells, or bulk PBMC T cells (not recorded which). The CDR3 loop reads CACRDGARANVLTF.